Shown below are 28 T cell receptor beta chains from a single sample sequenced in a study of blood T cells in healthy people across ages. PCR was performed a second time for about 6 to 12 cycles using a sample-barcoded 5' primer and a J-beta primer mix. MiXCR, applied by TCRdb to the 5' RACE reads, yields one record per CDR3 protein. The data contain about 670,000 distinct CDR3 sequences, 40% to 65% of them seen just once; the ten biggest clones take up approximately 15%. The sample consisted of blood. These receptors came from a woman of 80 years or more in good health.

The CDR3 loop is CSGVRDNQETQYF. In nucleotides, the CDR3 is TGCAGTGGTGTCCGGGACAACCAAGAGACCCAGTACTTC. This chain uses TRBV20-1 with TRBJ2-5; tentatively, D is TRBD1 (6 bases). This CDR3 spans 13 amino acids. In germline, CDR1 is DFQATT, CDR2 SNEGSKA (reference sequence). V was shortened by 7 bases and J by 0 bases, with 12 bases between the two germline ends.

This clonotype was observed at least ten times. The V call is TRBV4-1, the J call TRBJ2-1, with 9 bases fitting TRBD2. The germline V gene has CDR1 MGHRA and CDR2 YSYEKL. There are 16 residues in the CDR3. Germline trimming cut 6 bases from V and 1 base from J; bases unmatched to any gene: 7. CDR3 bases: TGCGCCAGCAGTCGAGCTAGCGGGGCATCCTACAATGAGCAGTTCTTC. This codes for CASSRASGASYNEQFF.

This clonotype was recorded many times. This rearrangement joins TRBV12-3 or TRBV12-4 to TRBJ2-1; 7 bases map to TRBD1. With 4 bases clipped from V and 2 bases from J, the junction kept 5 bases outside the gene matches. This CDR3 spans 15 amino acids. As DNA, the CDR3 is TGTGCCAGCAGTTCGTCAGACAGGGCCTACAATGAGCAGTTCTTC. Amino acid sequence: CASSSSDRAYNEQFF.

Regarding this clonotype: It may be a read error: a sequence one base away is much more abundant. V gene TRBV13 combines with J gene TRBJ2-5, with D possibly TRBD2 on 6 matching bases. CDR3 length equals 16 residues. Germline CDR1 and CDR2: PRHDT and FYEKMQ (reference sequence). The CDR3: CASSSEPGSGQEAQYF. For the CDR3, the DNA is TGTGCCAGCAGCTCTGAACCAGGTAGCGGCCAAGAGGCCCAGTACTTC.

This clonotype was counted only a few times. This rearrangement joins TRBV4-2 to TRBJ2-2, with D perhaps matching TRBD2 (6 bases). Trimming removed 0 bases at V and 6 bases at J, with 11 bases between. Germline V CDR1 and CDR2: LGHNA, YNFKEQ. This CDR3 comprises 15 residues. CDR3 sequence: CASSQEPGGAGELFF. The CDR3, as DNA: TGTGCCAGCAGCCAAGAACCAGGCGGGGCCGGGGAGCTGTTTTTT.

The J gene is TRBJ1-2, the V gene TRBV6-1; no reliable D call. Trimming shortened V by 10 bases and J by 4 bases, and 7 bases separated the two germline ends. CDR1 MNHNS and CDR2 SASEGT come from the germline V gene. There are 10 residues in the CDR3. CDR3 sequence reads: CATAVYGYTF. The CDR3 nucleotides read TGTGCCACCGCCGTCTATGGCTACACCTTC.

The sample holds a few counts of this clonotype. This rearrangement joins TRBV2 to TRBJ1-5; 7 bases align to TRBD1. The CDR3 loop spans 14 amino acids. V was clipped by 4 bases and J by 6 bases; unmatched bases: 6. CDR1 is SNHLY and CDR2 is FYNNEI in the germline V gene. CDR3 amino acids: CASSAQGSSQPQHF. The CDR3 nucleotides read TGTGCCAGCAGTGCACAGGGGTCCAGTCAGCCCCAGCATTTT.

This clonotype was observed many times. The chain employs TRBV4-1 and TRBJ1-1; tentative D call: TRBD1 (6 bases). This CDR3 has 15 residues. V gave up 3 bases and J gave up 0 bases, with 11 bases separating them. Germline V CDR1 and CDR2: MGHRA, YSYEKL. CDR3 residues: CASSHRTAMNTEAFF. DNA of the CDR3: TGCGCCAGCAGCCACCGGACAGCCATGAACACTGAAGCTTTCTTT.

This chain joins TRBV7-2 and TRBJ2-1, with TRBD2 matching 8 bases. The CDR3 is 16 amino acids. The junction had 11 bases not matched to a gene; V was cut back by 1 base and J by 9 bases. CDR1 is SGHTA, CDR2 FQGNSA, per germline. CDR3 DNA: TGTGCCAGCAGCTTAGTTCCGGGGGGGCCCGAAAGTGAGCAGTTCTTC. Its protein product is CASSLVPGGPESEQFF.

The chain recombines TRBV20-1 with TRBJ2-7; 11 bases fit TRBD2. The V gene end was trimmed by 0 bases and the J gene end by 4 bases; junction bases not matched to a gene: 5. The germline CDR1 and CDR2 sequences are DFQATT and SNEGSKA (reference sequence). The CDR3 consists of 15 residues. The CDR3 coding sequence is TGCAGTGCTAGAGAGGGTAGCGGGAGGGTTTACGAGCAGTACTTC. Translating it yields CSAREGSGRVYEQYF.

With respect to this clonotype: At one end the junction does not follow the germline gene, possibly because of a read error. The gene calls are TRBV3-1 and TRBJ2-2; D uncertain. The CDR3 totals 12 residues. Per the germline V gene, CDR1 is LGHDT and CDR2 is YNNKEL (reference sequence). CDR3 loop: CANSLTNGELFF. In DNA form, the CDR3 reads TGTGCCAACAGCTTAACCAACGGGGAGCTGTTTTTT.

This clonotype was counted many times. The chain has TRBV6-6 and TRBJ2-2, with 9 bases lining up with TRBD2. The CDR3 runs to 13 residues. Losses at the gene ends were 6 bases for V and 7 bases for J; bases not matched to a gene: 3. CDR1 and CDR2 from the germline V gene are MNHNY and SVGAGI (reference sequence). The CDR3 spells CASSQRGDGELFF. For the CDR3, the DNA is TGTGCCAGCAGCCAGCGGGGGGACGGGGAGCTGTTTTTT.

This chain uses TRBV27 with TRBJ2-5, with TRBD1 identical over 7 bases. The last part of the DNA fits TRBJ2-7 better; the J call may be wrong. This CDR3 has 12 residues. The V gene's germline CDR1 is MNHEY and CDR2 SMNVEV (reference sequence). CDR3 sequence (DNA): TGTGCCAGCAGTATAAACAGGGGCGAGCAGTACTTC. Translated, it gives CASSINRGEQYF.

This rearrangement joins TRBV7-9 to TRBJ2-7, with D uncertain. CDR1 and CDR2 from the germline V gene are SEHNR and FQNEAQ (reference sequence). CDR3 length: 13 residues. Trimming pared 8 bases from V and 10 bases from J, leaving 21 bases between. Here the CDR3 DNA reads TGTGCCAGCGGCCCACCGTACCAAGAGGCCCAGTACTTC. This encodes CASGPPYQEAQYF.

This clonotype was seen many times. The rearrangement joins TRBV2 to TRBJ2-7, with a weak D call TRBD1 (6 bases). This CDR3 spans 13 amino acids. Trimming removed 8 bases at V and 0 bases at J, with 11 bases between. CDR1 SNHLY and CDR2 FYNNEI come from the germline V gene. The CDR3 protein is CASRQDSSYEQYF. Written as DNA, the CDR3 is TGTGCCAGCCGACAGGACAGCTCCTACGAGCAGTACTTC.

The chain joins TRBV5-1 to TRBJ2-1; TRBD2 matches 10 bases. This CDR3 comprises 15 residues. After removal of 6 bases from V and 5 bases from J, the junction contained 8 bases not matched to a gene. Germline values: CDR1 SGHRS, CDR2 YFSETQ. The CDR3 loop is CASTPLAGVDNEQFF. The CDR3 nucleotides read TGCGCCAGCACCCCTCTAGCGGGGGTTGACAATGAGCAGTTCTTC.

This clonotype showed up many times. The chain couples TRBV5-1 to TRBJ2-1, with 15 nucleotides matching TRBD2. V lost 4 bases, J lost 7 bases, and 9 bases stayed unmatched. Per germline, CDR1 SGHRS and CDR2 YFSETQ. The CDR3 spans 17 residues. In DNA form, the CDR3 reads TGCGCCAGCAGCCACGGACTAGCGGGAGGGCTTTTGAATGAGCAGTTCTTC. Its translation: CASSHGLAGGLLNEQFF.

V usage is TRBV20-1 and J usage is TRBJ2-1; TRBD2 aligns across 10 bases. The J call may be incorrect, as the DNA end agrees better with TRBJ2-7. This CDR3 is built from 16 residues. Germline V CDR1 and CDR2: DFQATT, SNEGSKA (reference sequence). In nucleotides, the CDR3 is TGCAGTGCTAGACCTAGCGGGAGAGACCCCTACAATGAGCAGTACTTC. Protein product: CSARPSGRDPYNEQYF.

Many counts were recorded for this clonotype. The J gene is TRBJ2-7, the V gene TRBV20-1; 9 positions match TRBD2. Unmatched junction bases numbered 11, after V lost 6 bases and J lost 5 bases. The length of the CDR3 is 14 residues. The germline V gene encodes CDR1 DFQATT and CDR2 SNEGSKA (reference sequence). CDR3 in amino acids: CSATIAGVTHEQYF. The DNA of the CDR3 is TGCAGTGCCACGATAGCGGGAGTCACCCACGAGCAGTACTTC.

This clonotype showed up many times. This rearrangement joins TRBV5-1 to TRBJ2-1; D may correspond to TRBD1 or TRBD2 (5 bases each). Per the germline V gene, CDR1 is SGHRS and CDR2 is YFSETQ. The ends were cut back, 4 bases at V and 6 bases at J, with 14 bases in the middle. CDR3 length: 14 amino acids. The CDR3 sequence: CASSEVGVSNEQFF. Written as DNA, the CDR3 is TGCGCCAGCAGCGAGGTGGGGGTTAGCAATGAGCAGTTCTTC.

This clonotype was observed at least ten times. This chain joins TRBV20-1 and TRBJ2-1, with 14 bases identical to TRBD2. The CDR3 extends over 15 amino acids. The germline V gene has CDR1 DFQATT and CDR2 SNEGSKA (reference sequence). Trimming at V came to 4 bases and at J to 6 bases, leaving 5 bases not matched to a gene. CDR3 coding DNA: TGCAGTGCTAAAGGCGGGACTAGCGGGAGCAATGAGCAGTTCTTC. Its translation is CSAKGGTSGSNEQFF.

This clonotype was recorded once. The V gene is TRBV4-1, the J gene TRBJ1-5; 9 nucleotides agree with TRBD1. The germline V gene has CDR1 MGHRA and CDR2 YSYEKL. V lost 4 bases and J lost 3; bases outside the gene matches: 7. The CDR3 length is 16 residues. The CDR3 spells CASSLIGTGPNQPQHF. CDR3 nucleotide sequence: TGCGCCAGCAGCCTTATCGGGACAGGGCCCAATCAGCCCCAGCATTTT.

The chain carries TRBV24-1 and TRBJ2-3; D remains ambiguous. This CDR3 has 14 residues. The V gene's germline CDR1 is KGHDR and CDR2 SFDVKD. The V end lost 5 bases, the J end lost 0 bases, and 8 bases lay between the germline ends. Here the CDR3 reads CATSGTDSTDTQYF. In DNA, the CDR3 is TGTGCCACCAGTGGAACGGATAGCACAGATACGCAGTATTTT.

The rearrangement uses TRBV3-1 and TRBJ1-2; D unclear. Germline V CDR1 and CDR2: LGHDT, YNNKEL (reference sequence). Trimming took off 3 bases at V and 6 bases at J, with 14 bases between the two ends. This CDR3 comprises 14 residues. CDR3 residues: CASSHLSPVDGYTF. The CDR3 DNA follows: TGTGCCAGCAGCCACCTTTCCCCAGTTGATGGCTACACCTTC.

At least ten counts were recorded for this clonotype. J is TRBJ1-2 and V is TRBV5-1, with 7 nucleotides matching TRBD1. This CDR3 comprises 13 residues. V lost 1 base, J lost 6 bases, and 3 bases stayed unmatched. Germline V lookup: CDR1 SGHRS, CDR2 YFSETQ. The CDR3 sequence is CASSLSQGDGYTF. The CDR3 DNA reads as TGCGCCAGCAGCTTGAGCCAGGGGGATGGCTACACCTTC. Combining the CDR3 with reference TRBV5-1 and TRBJ1-2 gives the whole variable domain KAGVTQTPRYLIKTRGQQVTLSCSPISGHRSVSWYQQTPGQGLQFLFEYFSETQRNKGNFPGRFSGRQFSNSRSEMNVSTLELGDSALYLCASSLSQGDGYTFGSGTRLTVV.

This clonotype has a count of ten or more. J is TRBJ2-1 and V is TRBV28, with a possible D match to TRBD1 (6 bases). CDR3 length equals 16 residues. Deletions cut 3 bases from V and 14 bases from J, with 26 bases between. Per germline, CDR1 MDHEN and CDR2 SYDVKM. CDR3 residues: CASSLAQTGVAPVEFF. CDR3 DNA sequence: TGTGCCAGCAGTTTGGCCCAGACAGGAGTCGCCCCGGTTGAGTTCTTC.

This clonotype was observed a handful of times. A much larger clone lies one base from this, so it may be a read error. The chain recombines TRBV28 with TRBJ2-1; the match to TRBD1 covers 10 bases. This CDR3 contains 16 residues. Losses at the gene ends were 6 bases for V and 4 bases for J; bases not matched to a gene: 9. Germline V gives CDR1 MDHEN, CDR2 SYDVKM. CDR3 in amino acids: CASSRSTGQGYNEQFF. CDR3 coding DNA: TGTGCCAGCAGCAGGTCAACGGGACAGGGGTACAATGAGCAGTTCTTC.

This clonotype was seen only a few times. Here the CDR3 reads CASSPSGAGDTQYF. CDR3 nucleotide sequence: TGTGCCAGCAGCCCTAGCGGGGCAGGAGATACGCAGTATTTT. This chain links TRBV7-3 with TRBJ2-3; 9 bases are a match to TRBD2. Per germline, CDR1 SGHTA and CDR2 FQGTGA. CDR3 length equals 14 residues. V lost 5 bases and J lost 5; bases outside the gene matches: 5.